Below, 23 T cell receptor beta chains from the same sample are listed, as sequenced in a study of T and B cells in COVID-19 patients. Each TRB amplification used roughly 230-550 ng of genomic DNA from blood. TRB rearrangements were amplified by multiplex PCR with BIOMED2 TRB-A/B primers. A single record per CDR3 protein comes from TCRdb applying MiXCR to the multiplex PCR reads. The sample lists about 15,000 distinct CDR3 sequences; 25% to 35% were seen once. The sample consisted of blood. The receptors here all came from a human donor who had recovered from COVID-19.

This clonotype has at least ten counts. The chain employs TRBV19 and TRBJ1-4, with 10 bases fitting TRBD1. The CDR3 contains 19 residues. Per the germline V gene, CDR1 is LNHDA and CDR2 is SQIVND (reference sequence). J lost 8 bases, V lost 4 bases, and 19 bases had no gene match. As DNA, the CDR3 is TGTGCCAGTAGTAGAGGGACAGGGGCACCGCTCCGGACATCCGAAAAACTGTTTTTT. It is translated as CASSRGTGAPLRTSEKLFF.

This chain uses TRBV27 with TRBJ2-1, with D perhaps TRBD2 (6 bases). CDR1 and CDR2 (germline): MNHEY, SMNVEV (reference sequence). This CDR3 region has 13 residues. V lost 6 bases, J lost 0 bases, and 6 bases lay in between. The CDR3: CASRGGSYNEQFF. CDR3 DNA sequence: TGTGCCAGCAGGGGAGGCTCCTACAATGAGCAGTTCTTC.

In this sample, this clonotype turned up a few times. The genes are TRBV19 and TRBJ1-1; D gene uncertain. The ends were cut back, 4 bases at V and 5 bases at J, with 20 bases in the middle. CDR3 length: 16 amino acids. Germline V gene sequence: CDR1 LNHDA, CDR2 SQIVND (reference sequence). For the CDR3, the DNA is TGTGCCAGTAGTAACCTTCAGGACTCTCGCGGGACTGAAGCTTTCTTT. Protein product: CASSNLQDSRGTEAFF.

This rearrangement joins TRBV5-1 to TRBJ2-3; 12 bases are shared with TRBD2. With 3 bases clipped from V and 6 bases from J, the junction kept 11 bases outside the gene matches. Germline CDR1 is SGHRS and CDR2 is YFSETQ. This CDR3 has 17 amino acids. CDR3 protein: CASSSSPSGRAYDTQYF. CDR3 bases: TGCGCCAGCAGCTCCTCTCCTAGCGGGAGGGCTTATGATACGCAGTATTTT. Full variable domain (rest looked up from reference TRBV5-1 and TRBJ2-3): KAGVTQTPRYLIKTRGQQVTLSCSPISGHRSVSWYQQTPGQGLQFLFEYFSETQRNKGNFPGRFSGRQFSNSRSEMNVSTLELGDSALYLCASSSSPSGRAYDTQYFGPGTRLTVL.

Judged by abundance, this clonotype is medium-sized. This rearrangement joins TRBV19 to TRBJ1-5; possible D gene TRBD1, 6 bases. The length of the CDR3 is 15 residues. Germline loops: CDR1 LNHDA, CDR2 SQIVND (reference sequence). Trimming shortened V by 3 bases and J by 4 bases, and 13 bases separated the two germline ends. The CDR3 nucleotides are TGTGCCAGTAGTATTCAGGGGCTAGGGAATCAGCCCCAGCATTTT. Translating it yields CASSIQGLGNQPQHF.

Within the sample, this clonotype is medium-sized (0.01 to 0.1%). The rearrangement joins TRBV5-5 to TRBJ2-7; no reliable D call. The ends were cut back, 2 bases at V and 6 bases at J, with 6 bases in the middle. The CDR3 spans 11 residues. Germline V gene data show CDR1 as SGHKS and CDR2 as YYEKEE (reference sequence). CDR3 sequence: CASSLGPEQYF. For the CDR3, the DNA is TGTGCCAGCAGCTTAGGGCCCGAGCAGTACTTC.

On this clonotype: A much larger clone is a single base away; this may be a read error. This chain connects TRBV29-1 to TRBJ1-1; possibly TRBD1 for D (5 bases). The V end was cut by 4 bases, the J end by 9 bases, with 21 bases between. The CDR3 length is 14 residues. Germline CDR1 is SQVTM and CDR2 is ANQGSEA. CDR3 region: CSVVPGALTPKAFF. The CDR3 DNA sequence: TGCAGCGTTGTACCCGGGGCGCTTACACCCAAAGCTTTCTTT.

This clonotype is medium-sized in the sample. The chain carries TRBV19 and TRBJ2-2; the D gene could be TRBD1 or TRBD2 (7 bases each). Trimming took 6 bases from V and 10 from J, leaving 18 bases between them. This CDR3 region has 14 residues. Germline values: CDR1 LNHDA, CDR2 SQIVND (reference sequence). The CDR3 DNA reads TGTGCCAGTAGGGGCCTCCAGGGGGGGCTGGAGCTGTTTTTT. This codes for CASRGLQGGLELFF.

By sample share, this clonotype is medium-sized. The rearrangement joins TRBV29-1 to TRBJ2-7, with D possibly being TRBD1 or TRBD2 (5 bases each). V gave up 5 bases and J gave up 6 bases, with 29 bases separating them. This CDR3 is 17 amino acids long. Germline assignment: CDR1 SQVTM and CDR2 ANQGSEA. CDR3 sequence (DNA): TGCAGCGTTTCGCGGATGGTGGGGGACGTACGCTACGTCGAGCAGTACTTC. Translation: CSVSRMVGDVRYVEQYF.

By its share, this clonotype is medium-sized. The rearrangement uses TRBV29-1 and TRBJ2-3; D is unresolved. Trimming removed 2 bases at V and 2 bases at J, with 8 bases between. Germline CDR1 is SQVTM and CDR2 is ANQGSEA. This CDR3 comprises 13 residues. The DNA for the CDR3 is TGCAGCGTTGAACCGGCTTACACAGATACGCAGTATTTT. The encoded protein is CSVEPAYTDTQYF.

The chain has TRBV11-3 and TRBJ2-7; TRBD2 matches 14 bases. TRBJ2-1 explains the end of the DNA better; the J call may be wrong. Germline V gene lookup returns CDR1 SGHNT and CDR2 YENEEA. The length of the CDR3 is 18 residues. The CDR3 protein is CASSSGLAGGRSYNEQFF. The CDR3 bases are TGTGCCAGCAGCTCCGGACTAGCGGGGGGACGCTCCTACAATGAGCAGTTCTTC.

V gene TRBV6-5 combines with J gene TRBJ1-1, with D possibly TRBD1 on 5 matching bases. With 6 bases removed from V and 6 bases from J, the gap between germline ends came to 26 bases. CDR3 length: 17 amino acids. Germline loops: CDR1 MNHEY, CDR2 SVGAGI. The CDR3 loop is CASSPRRFEIGAAEAFF. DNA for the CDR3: TGTGCCAGCAGCCCTAGACGGTTTGAGATTGGGGCGGCTGAAGCTTTCTTT.

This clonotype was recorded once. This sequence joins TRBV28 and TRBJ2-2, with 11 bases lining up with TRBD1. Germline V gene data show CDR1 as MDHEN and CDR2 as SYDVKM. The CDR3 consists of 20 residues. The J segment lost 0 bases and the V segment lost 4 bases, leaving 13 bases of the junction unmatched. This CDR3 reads CASSSPYVDRGPANTGELFF. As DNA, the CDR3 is TGTGCCAGCAGTTCCCCCTATGTGGACAGGGGGCCCGCGAACACCGGGGAGCTGTTTTTT. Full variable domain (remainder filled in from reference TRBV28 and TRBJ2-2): DVKVTQSSRYLVKRTGEKVFLECVQDMDHENMFWYRQDPGLGLRLIYFSYDVKMKEKGDIPEGYSVSREKKERFSLILESASTNQTSMYLCASSSPYVDRGPANTGELFFGEGSRLTVL.

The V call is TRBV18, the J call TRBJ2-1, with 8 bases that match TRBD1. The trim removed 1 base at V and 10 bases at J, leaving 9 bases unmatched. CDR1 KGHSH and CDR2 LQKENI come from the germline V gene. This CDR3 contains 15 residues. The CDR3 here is CASSPLRTGPEEQFF. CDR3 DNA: TGTGCCAGCTCACCACTGCGGACAGGGCCGGAGGAGCAGTTCTTC.

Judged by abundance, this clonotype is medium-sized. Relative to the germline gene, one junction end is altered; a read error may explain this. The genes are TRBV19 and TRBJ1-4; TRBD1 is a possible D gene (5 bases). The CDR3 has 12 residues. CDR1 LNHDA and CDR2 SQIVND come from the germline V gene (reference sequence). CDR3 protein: CASSPPGASLVF. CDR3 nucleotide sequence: TGTGCCAGTAGTCCCCCCGGGGCTTCTTTGGTTTTT.

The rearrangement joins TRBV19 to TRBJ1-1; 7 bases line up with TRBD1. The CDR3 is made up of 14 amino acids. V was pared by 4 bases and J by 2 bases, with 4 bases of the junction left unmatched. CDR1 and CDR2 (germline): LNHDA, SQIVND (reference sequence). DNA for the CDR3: TGTGCCAGTAGTAGGGACAGAGTAAACACTGAAGCTTTCTTT. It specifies CASSRDRVNTEAFF.

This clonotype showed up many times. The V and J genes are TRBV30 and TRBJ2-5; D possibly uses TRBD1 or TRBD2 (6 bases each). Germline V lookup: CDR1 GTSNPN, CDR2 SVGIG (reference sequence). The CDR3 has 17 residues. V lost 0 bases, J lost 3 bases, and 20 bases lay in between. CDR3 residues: CAWSVDFGGAGEETQYF. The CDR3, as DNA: TGTGCCTGGAGTGTAGATTTCGGGGGCGCCGGGGAAGAGACCCAGTACTTC.

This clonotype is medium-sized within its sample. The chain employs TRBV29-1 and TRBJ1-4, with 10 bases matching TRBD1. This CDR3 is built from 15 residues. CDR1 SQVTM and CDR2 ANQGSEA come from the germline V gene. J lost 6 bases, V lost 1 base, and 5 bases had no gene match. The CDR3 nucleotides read TGCAGCGTTGAAGGGTGGGACAGGGGCGATGAAAAACTGTTTTTT. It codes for CSVEGWDRGDEKLFF.

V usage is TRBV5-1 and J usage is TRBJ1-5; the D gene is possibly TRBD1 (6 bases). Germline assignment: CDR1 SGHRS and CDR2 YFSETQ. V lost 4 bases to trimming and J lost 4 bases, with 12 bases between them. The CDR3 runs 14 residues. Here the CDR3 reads CASSPGTTNQPQHF. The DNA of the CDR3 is TGCGCCAGCAGCCCGGGGACAACTAATCAGCCCCAGCATTTT.

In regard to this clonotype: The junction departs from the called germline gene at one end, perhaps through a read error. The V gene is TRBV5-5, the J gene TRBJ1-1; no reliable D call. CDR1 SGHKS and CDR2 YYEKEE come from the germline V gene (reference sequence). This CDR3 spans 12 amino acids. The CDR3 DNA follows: TGTGCTAGCAGCACTAGTAACACTGAAGCTTTCTTT. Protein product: CASSTSNTEAFF.

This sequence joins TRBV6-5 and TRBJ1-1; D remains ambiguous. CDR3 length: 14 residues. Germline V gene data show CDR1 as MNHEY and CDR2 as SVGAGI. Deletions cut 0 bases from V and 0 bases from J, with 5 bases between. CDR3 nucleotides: TGTGCCAGCAGTTACTCGGTAATGAACACTGAAGCTTTCTTT. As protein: CASSYSVMNTEAFF.

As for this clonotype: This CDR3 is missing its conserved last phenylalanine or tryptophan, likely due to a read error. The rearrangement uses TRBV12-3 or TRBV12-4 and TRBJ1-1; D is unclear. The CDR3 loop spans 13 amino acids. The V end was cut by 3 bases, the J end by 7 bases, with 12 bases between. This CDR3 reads CASSFPTRFEAFL. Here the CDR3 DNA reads TGTGCCAGCAGTTTCCCCACCCGATTTGAAGCTTTCTTA.

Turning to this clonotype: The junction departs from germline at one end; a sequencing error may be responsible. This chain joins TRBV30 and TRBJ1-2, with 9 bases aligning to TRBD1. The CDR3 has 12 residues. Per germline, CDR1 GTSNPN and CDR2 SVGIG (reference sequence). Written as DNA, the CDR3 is TGTGCCTGGAGTTTTGAACAGGGGGCCGCCGGCTTC. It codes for CAWSFEQGAAGF.